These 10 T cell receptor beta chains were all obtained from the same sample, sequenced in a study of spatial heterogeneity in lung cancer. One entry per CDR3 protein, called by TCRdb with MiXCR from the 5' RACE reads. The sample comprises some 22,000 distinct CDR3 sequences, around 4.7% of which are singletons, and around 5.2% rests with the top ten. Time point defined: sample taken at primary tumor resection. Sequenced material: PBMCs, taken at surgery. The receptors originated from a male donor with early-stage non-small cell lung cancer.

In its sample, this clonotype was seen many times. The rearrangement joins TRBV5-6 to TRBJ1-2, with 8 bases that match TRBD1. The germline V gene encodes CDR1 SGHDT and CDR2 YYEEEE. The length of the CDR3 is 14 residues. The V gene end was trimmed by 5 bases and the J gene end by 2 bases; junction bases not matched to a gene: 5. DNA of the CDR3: TGTGCCAGCAGGCGGACAGGGTCGAACTATGGCTACACCTTC. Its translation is CASRRTGSNYGYTF.

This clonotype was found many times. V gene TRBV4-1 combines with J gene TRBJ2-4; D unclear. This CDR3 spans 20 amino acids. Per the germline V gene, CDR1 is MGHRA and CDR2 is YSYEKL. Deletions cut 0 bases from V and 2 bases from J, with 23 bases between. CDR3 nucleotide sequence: TGCGCCAGCAGCCAAGAGGGGATAAGGAGAGAAAAACCATCCAAAAACATTCAGTACTTC. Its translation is CASSQEGIRREKPSKNIQYF.

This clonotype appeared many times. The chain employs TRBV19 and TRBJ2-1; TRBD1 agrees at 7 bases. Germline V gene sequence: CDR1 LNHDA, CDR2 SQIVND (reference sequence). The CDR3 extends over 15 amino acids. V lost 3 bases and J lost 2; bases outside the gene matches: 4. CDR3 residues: CASSIKGQPYNEQFF. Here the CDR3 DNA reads TGTGCCAGTAGTATCAAGGGACAGCCCTACAATGAGCAGTTCTTC.

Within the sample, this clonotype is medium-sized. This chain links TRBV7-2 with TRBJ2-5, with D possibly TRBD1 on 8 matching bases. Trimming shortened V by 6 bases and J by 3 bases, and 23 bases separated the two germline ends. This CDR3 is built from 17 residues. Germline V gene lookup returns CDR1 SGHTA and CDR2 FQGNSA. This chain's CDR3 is CASSLTATGGAKETQYF. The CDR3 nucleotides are TGTGCCAGCAGTCTCACCGCCACAGGGGGGGCAAAAGAGACCCAGTACTTC.

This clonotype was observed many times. The CDR3 nucleotides are TGTGCCACCAGTGATGGCGGGGCCCCGGGAGATTCACCCCTCCACTTT. Amino acids: CATSDGGAPGDSPLHF. V usage is TRBV24-1 and J usage is TRBJ1-6; D possibly corresponds to TRBD1 (5 bases). Germline CDR1 reads KGHDR; CDR2 reads SFDVKD. V lost 3 bases and J lost 8, with 16 bases in between. The CDR3 is made up of 16 amino acids.

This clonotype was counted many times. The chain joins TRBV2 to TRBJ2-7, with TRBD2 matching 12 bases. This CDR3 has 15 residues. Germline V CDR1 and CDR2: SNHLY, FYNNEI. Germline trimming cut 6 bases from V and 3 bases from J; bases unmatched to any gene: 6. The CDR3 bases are TGTGCCAGCAGCCGACTAGCGGGGGTTAACTACGAGCAGTACTTC. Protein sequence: CASSRLAGVNYEQYF.

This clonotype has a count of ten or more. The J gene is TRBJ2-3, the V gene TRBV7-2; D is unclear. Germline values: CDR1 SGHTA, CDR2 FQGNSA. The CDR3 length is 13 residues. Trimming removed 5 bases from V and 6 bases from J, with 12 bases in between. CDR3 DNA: TGTGCCAGCAGCCCGGAAGTGGGGGATACGCAGTATTTT. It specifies CASSPEVGDTQYF. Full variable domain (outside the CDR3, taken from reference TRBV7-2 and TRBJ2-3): GAGVSQSPSNKVTEKGKDVELRCDPISGHTALYWYRQSLGQGLEFLIYFQGNSAPDKSGLPSDRFSAERTGGSVSTLTIQRTQQEDSAVYLCASSPEVGDTQYFGPGTRLTVL.

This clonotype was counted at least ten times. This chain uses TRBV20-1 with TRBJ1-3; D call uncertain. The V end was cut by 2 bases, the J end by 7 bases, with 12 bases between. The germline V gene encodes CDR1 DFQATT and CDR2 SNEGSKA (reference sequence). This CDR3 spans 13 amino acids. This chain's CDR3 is CSARFAAGNTIYF. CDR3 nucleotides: TGCAGTGCTAGATTCGCCGCCGGGAACACCATATATTTT.

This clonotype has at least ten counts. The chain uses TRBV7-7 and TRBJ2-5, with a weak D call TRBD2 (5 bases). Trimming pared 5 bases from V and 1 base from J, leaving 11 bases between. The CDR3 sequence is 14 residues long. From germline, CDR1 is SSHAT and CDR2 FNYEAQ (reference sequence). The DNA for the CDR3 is TGTGCCAGCAGCCGGAGCCTAGCCCAAGAGACCCAGTACTTC. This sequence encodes CASSRSLAQETQYF.

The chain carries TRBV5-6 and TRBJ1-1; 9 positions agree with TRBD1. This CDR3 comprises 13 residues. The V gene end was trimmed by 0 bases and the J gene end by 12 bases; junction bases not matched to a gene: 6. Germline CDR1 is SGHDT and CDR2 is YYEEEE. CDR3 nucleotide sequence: TGTGCCAGCAGCTTGGAGGACAGGGGACAGCCTTTCTTT. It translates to CASSLEDRGQPFF.